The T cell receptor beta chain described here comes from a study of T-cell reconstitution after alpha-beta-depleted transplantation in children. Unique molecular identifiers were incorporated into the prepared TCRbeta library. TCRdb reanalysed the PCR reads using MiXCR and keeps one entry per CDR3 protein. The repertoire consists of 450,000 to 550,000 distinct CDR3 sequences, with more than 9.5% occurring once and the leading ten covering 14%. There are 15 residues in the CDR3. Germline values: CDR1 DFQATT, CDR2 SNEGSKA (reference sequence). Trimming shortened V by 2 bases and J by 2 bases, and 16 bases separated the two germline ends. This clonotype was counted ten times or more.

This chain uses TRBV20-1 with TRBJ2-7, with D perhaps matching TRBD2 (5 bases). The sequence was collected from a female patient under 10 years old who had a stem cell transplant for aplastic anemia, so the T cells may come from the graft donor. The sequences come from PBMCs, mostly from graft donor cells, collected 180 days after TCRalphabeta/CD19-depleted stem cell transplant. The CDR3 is CSARRTGSPPYEQYF. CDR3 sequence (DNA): TGCAGTGCTAGAAGAACGGGGAGCCCCCCCTACGAGCAGTACTTC.